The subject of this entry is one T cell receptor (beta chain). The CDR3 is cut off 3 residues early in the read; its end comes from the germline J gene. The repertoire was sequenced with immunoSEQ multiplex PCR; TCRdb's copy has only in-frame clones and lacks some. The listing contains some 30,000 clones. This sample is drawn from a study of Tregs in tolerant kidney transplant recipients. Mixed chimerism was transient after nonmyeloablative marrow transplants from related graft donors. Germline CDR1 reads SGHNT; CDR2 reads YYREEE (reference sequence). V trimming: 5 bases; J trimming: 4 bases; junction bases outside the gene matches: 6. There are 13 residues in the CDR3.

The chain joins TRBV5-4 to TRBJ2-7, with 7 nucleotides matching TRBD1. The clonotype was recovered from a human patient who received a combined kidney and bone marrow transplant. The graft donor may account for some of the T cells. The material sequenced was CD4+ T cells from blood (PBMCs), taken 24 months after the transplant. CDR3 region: CASRQWTGYEQYF. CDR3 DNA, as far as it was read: TGTGCCAGCAGACAATGGACAGGATACGAG.